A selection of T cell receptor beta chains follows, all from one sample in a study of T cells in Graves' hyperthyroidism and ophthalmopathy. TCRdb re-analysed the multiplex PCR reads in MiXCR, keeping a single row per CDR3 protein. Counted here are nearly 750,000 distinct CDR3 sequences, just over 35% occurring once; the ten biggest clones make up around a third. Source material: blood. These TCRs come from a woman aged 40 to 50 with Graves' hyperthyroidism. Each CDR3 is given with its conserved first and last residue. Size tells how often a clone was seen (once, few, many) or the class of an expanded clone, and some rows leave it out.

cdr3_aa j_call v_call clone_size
CASSGGKVAAVIQYF TRBJ2-4 TRBV6-1 -
CASSSQGAHTEAFF TRBJ1-1 TRBV5-4 -
CASARQDSFYGYTF TRBJ1-2 TRBV5-1 -
CASAGNGALQETQYF TRBJ2-5 TRBV27 few
CASSQFGIWGYTF TRBJ1-2 TRBV19 few
CASSQPGQGNTYTF TRBJ1-2 TRBV7-2 -
CSARAFRAGGPQETQYF TRBJ2-5 TRBV20-1 many
CASSFVSRSQETQYF TRBJ2-5 TRBV7-2 many
CAIRRQRDGRETQYF TRBJ2-5 TRBV10-3 -
CASRKEDSYEQYF TRBJ2-7 TRBV6-6 many
CASSGKENTEAFF TRBJ1-1 TRBV6-6 -
CAIRKGGSGKFEQYF TRBJ2-7 TRBV10-3 many
CASSGTGGYNQPQHF TRBJ1-5 TRBV19 -
CASSQGLQPNTEAFF TRBJ1-1 TRBV19 -
CASSQDSTGRDQPQHF TRBJ1-5 TRBV7-9 -
CSAPGQGAREQYF TRBJ2-7 TRBV20-1 many
CASSPPGTSFQETQYF TRBJ2-5 TRBV9 -
CSARRAMNTEAFF TRBJ1-1 TRBV20-1 many
CASSHPLTTLNTEAFF TRBJ1-1 TRBV7-2 few
CASSPHRTSRYQETQYF TRBJ2-5 TRBV25-1 -
CSASDPQGSAYEQYF TRBJ2-7 TRBV20-1 few
CASSMTVYEQYF TRBJ2-7 TRBV12-3/TRBV12-4 many
CASSHPRGTHERSRREKLFF TRBJ1-4 TRBV19 -
CASSLRPYQSNQPQHF TRBJ1-5 TRBV7-9 many
CATSGSGGQGHTEAFF TRBJ1-1 TRBV24-1 -
CASSDRGRAGYTF TRBJ1-2 TRBV3-1 -
CSEGPGHNYGYTF TRBJ1-2 TRBV29-1 -
CASSGPGGVYGYTF TRBJ1-2 TRBV7-9 -
CASSVVPRTSGTDTQYF TRBJ2-3 TRBV9 -
CASSPGTAEKLFF TRBJ1-4 TRBV12-3/TRBV12-4 -
CASSYRGQGAREQYF TRBJ2-7 TRBV7-2 many
CASSPGLAGDSETQYF TRBJ2-5 TRBV7-6 -
CASIHGLASSSYNEQFF - TRBV6-5 -
CASSYDRETGELFF TRBJ2-2 TRBV7-2 -
CASNVGFTEAFF TRBJ1-1 TRBV9 -
CASSPGPTGRETQYF TRBJ2-5 TRBV12-3/TRBV12-4 -
CASSESSAPRGAGSPLHF TRBJ1-6 TRBV10-2 many
CASSTTTSGGQSSYEQYF TRBJ2-7 TRBV12-3/TRBV12-4 many
CAISHLYSTQETQYF TRBJ2-5 TRBV10-3 -
CASSYSGGRQYF TRBJ2-7 TRBV5-5 few
CASSIGGRNEQFF - TRBV7-2 few
CASSSNVGLAGGPDYEQYF TRBJ2-7 TRBV12-3/TRBV12-4 -
CASSPQGTGGGDGYGYTF TRBJ1-2 TRBV4-3 -
CASSPGEYSPLHF TRBJ1-6 TRBV2 -
CASRPQGAGEAFF TRBJ1-1 TRBV25-1 -
CASSLLGNQSQHF TRBJ1-5 TRBV5-6 -
CASSREGYEQFF - TRBV7-2 -
CASSLRERSEQYF TRBJ2-7 TRBV7-9 many
CASRDRGGDEKLFF TRBJ1-4 TRBV2 many
CAISRDRKNTEAFF TRBJ1-1 TRBV10-3 -
CAISRQGIEETEAFF TRBJ1-1 TRBV10-3 many
CASSLKAANTGELFF TRBJ2-2 TRBV7-8 -
CASSPPKGPTYIEKLFF TRBJ1-4 TRBV7-9 many